This TCR beta chain was recovered during a study of blood T cell repertoires in COVID-19. Seattle patients were enrolled while actively infected and followed longitudinally. Original methodology: Reference gene primers were amplified, and this amplification served to estimate nucleated cell counts. Data came from immunoSEQ multiplex PCR; TCRdb stores just in-frame clones and leaves some out. D and trimming come from the DNA, and the V and J calls and clone size come from that table. The sample holds fewer than 700,000 clones, roughly 89% seen once. The CDR3 length is 13 residues. CDR1 and CDR2 (germline): SGHDT, YYEEEE. Trimming stripped 2 bases from V and 3 bases from J, with 8 bases between. This clone turned up a few times.

The chain has TRBV5-6 and TRBJ1-2; D remains ambiguous. The sequencing input was peripheral blood. This TCR was recovered from a woman between 45 and 60 years old with COVID-19, enrolled during active disease. As DNA, the CDR3 is TGTGCCAGCAGCTTCGGTCCTGACTATGGCTACACCTTC. Translating gives CASSFGPDYGYTF.